A single sample is the source of the 25 T cell receptor beta chains below, sequenced in a study of low-dose radiotherapy and immunotherapy resistance in tumors. First-strand cDNA relied on TRAV- and TRBV-specific primers spanning alpha and beta chains. TCRs were put through roughly 20 PCR cycles of amplification with Phusion. A constant-region primer and the V-primer adapter served as the primer pair. TCRdb itself ran the reads through MiXCR, one entry per CDR3 protein. The sample includes 15,000 to 20,000 distinct CDR3 sequences, about 71% of them seen just once. The receptors derive from a human donor with advanced metastatic prostate, ovarian, gallbladder or colorectal cancer (not recorded which). This table probably holds off-target reads from a library built for another chain.

CDR3 nucleotide sequence: TGTGCCAGCAGCTCAGGGACAGGAGGAAACACCATATATTTT. Protein sequence: CASSSGTGGNTIYF. V usage is TRBV7-2 and J usage is TRBJ1-3; the match to TRBD1 covers 8 bases. CDR1 is SGHTA and CDR2 is FQGNSA in the germline V gene. V trimming: 4 bases; J trimming: 4 bases; junction bases outside the gene matches: 3. The CDR3 sequence is 14 residues long.

The chain has TRBV6-8 and TRBJ2-4, with TRBD2 matching over 8 bases. Germline trimming cut 6 bases from V and 6 bases from J; bases unmatched to any gene: 7. Germline CDR1 MNHGY, CDR2 SAAAGT. The CDR3 consists of 14 residues. The CDR3 region has the DNA TGTGCCAGCAGAGAAGCGGGAGCTATAAACATTCAGTACTTC. Its translation: CASREAGAINIQYF.

The chain links TRBV5-1 to TRBJ2-2, with a possible D match to TRBD1 (5 bases). From germline, CDR1 is SGHRS and CDR2 YFSETQ. This CDR3 has 15 amino acids. V dropped 0 bases and J dropped 0 bases, with 6 bases sitting between them. CDR3 bases: TGCGCCAGCAGCTTGGTACAGGCGAACACCGGGGAGCTGTTTTTT. Protein: CASSLVQANTGELFF.

The chain is built from TRBV6-1 and TRBJ2-1; D may be TRBD1 or TRBD2 (6 bases each). The ends were cut back, 8 bases at V and 2 bases at J, with 16 bases in the middle. The V gene's germline CDR1 is MNHNS and CDR2 SASEGT. This CDR3 is built from 15 residues. The CDR3 coding sequence is TGTGCCAGCTCCCCTAGGGGGGCTGCCTACAATGAGCAGTTCTTC. Translation gives CASSPRGAAYNEQFF.

This clonotype was seen more than once but under ten times. This chain links TRBV14 with TRBJ2-1; TRBD2 aligns across 10 bases. Losses at the gene ends were 0 bases for V and 0 bases for J; bases not matched to a gene: 8. The CDR3 has 19 amino acids. The germline gives CDR1 SGHDN, CDR2 FVKESK. CDR3 DNA sequence: TGTGCCAGCAGCCAAGATGTAGCGGGAGGAAGAAGCTCCTACAATGAGCAGTTCTTC. Amino acids: CASSQDVAGGRSSYNEQFF.

This chain joins TRBV2 and TRBJ1-5; TRBD1 might be the D (6 bases). The germline V gene encodes CDR1 SNHLY and CDR2 FYNNEI. The CDR3 length is 14 residues. The V end was cut by 3 bases, the J end by 4 bases, with 10 bases between. CDR3 sequence reads: CASSDKGGNQPQHF. For the CDR3, the DNA is TGTGCCAGCAGTGACAAGGGGGGGAATCAGCCCCAGCATTTT.

The rearrangement uses TRBV5-4 and TRBJ2-3; unclear D gene. The V gene's germline CDR1 is SGHNT and CDR2 YYREEE (reference sequence). The CDR3 runs 12 residues. V was trimmed by 0 bases and J by 4 bases, leaving 3 bases between them. The CDR3 loop is CASSLVSDTQYF. The CDR3 DNA follows: TGTGCCAGCAGCTTGGTCTCAGATACGCAGTATTTT.

This clonotype was found a few times. The rearrangement links TRBV12-3 or TRBV12-4 to TRBJ2-7; no firm D call. V lost 0 bases, J lost 2 bases, and 8 bases lay in between. The CDR3 covers 14 residues. CDR3 region: CASSLAGETYEQYF. In DNA form, the CDR3 reads TGTGCCAGCAGTTTAGCGGGTGAAACCTACGAGCAGTACTTC.

The V and J genes are TRBV5-4 and TRBJ2-3; 10 bases align to TRBD1. V lost 5 bases to trimming and J lost 2 bases; unmatched junction nucleotides: 8. Germline V gene lookup returns CDR1 SGHNT and CDR2 YYREEE (reference sequence). The CDR3 contains 16 residues. This CDR3 reads CASRLPGQGTTDTQYF. For the CDR3, the DNA is TGTGCCAGCAGATTACCGGGACAGGGGACCACAGATACGCAGTATTTT.

Here the CDR3 DNA reads TGCGCCAGCAGCCAAGATGGAGGTAGCGGGGCCCAAGAGACCCAGTACTTC. Translating it yields CASSQDGGSGAQETQYF. The chain has TRBV4-3 and TRBJ2-5, with 8 positions matching TRBD2. This CDR3 contains 17 residues. After removal of 0 bases from V and 1 base from J, the junction contained 7 bases not matched to a gene. Germline CDR1 LGHNA, CDR2 YSLEER.

CDR3: CASSFSGGNTGELFF. The CDR3 DNA is TGTGCCAGCAGCTTTAGCGGGGGGAACACCGGGGAGCTGTTTTTT. The gene calls are TRBV9 and TRBJ2-2; 9 bases fit TRBD2. In germline, CDR1 is SGDLS, CDR2 YYNGEE. J was trimmed by 1 base and V by 4 bases; bases with no gene match: 2. The CDR3 loop spans 15 amino acids.

The rearrangement links TRBV14 to TRBJ2-3; unclear D gene. The germline CDR1 and CDR2 sequences are SGHDN and FVKESK. The CDR3 contains 16 residues. V lost 4 bases, J lost 1 base, and 15 bases lay in between. The CDR3 loop reads CASSLIPGHRTDTQYF. For the CDR3, the DNA is TGTGCCAGCAGCCTTATTCCCGGTCACCGCACAGATACGCAGTATTTT.

This clonotype was observed a few times. The chain links TRBV5-1 to TRBJ2-1; D unresolved. The V gene lost 0 bases and the J gene lost 0 bases, with 10 bases spanning the gap. CDR3 size: 16 residues. Germline values: CDR1 SGHRS, CDR2 YFSETQ. The CDR3, as DNA: TGCGCCAGCAGCTTGGCCAAGCATAGCTCCTACAATGAGCAGTTCTTC. Residues: CASSLAKHSSYNEQFF.

The CDR3 here is CSATAGGERETQYF. CDR3 coding DNA: TGCAGTGCCACGGCCGGGGGCGAACGGGAGACCCAGTACTTC. This chain connects TRBV20-1 to TRBJ2-5; D possibly matches TRBD1 or TRBD2 (6 bases each). Between the trimmed V and J ends, which lost 6 bases and 5 bases, there was a span of 19 bases. CDR1 is DFQATT and CDR2 is SNEGSKA in the germline V gene (reference sequence). CDR3 length equals 14 residues.

The rearrangement joins TRBV7-2 to TRBJ2-1; 7 bases agree with TRBD2. The CDR3 spans 15 residues. The V and J ends lost 3 bases and 4 bases, in that order; junction bases with no gene match: 6. The germline CDR1 and CDR2 sequences are SGHTA and FQGNSA. Here the CDR3 reads CASSFMGGGYNEQFF. The CDR3 DNA sequence: TGTGCCAGCAGCTTCATGGGGGGGGGATACAATGAGCAGTTCTTC.

This clonotype was recorded a few times. The genes are TRBV7-2 and TRBJ1-1, with D unresolved. There are 13 residues in the CDR3. Germline loops: CDR1 SGHTA, CDR2 FQGNSA. The ends were cut back, 1 base at V and 4 bases at J, with 7 bases in the middle. DNA of the CDR3: TGTGCCAGCAGCTTAGTTCCGGGCACTGAAGCTTTCTTT. Its translation: CASSLVPGTEAFF.

This chain connects TRBV19 to TRBJ1-4, with 7 positions matching TRBD1. Germline V gene lookup returns CDR1 LNHDA and CDR2 SQIVND (reference sequence). The CDR3 contains 12 residues. With V trimmed by 5 bases and J by 11 bases, 5 bases remained unmatched. This CDR3 reads CASSSDRVKLFF. DNA for the CDR3: TGTGCCAGTAGTTCCGACAGGGTGAAACTGTTTTTT.

The chain is built from TRBV2 and TRBJ2-1, with 8 nucleotides matching TRBD1. V trimming: 7 bases; J trimming: 8 bases; junction bases outside the gene matches: 4. Per germline, CDR1 SNHLY and CDR2 FYNNEI. CDR3 length equals 12 residues. The CDR3 DNA sequence: TGTGCCAGCACCCCAGGGGGCCATGAGCAGTTCTTC. Its translation is CASTPGGHEQFF.

This sequence joins TRBV5-1 and TRBJ1-6, with D tentatively TRBD1 (6 bases). The CDR3 has 14 residues. Trimming shortened V by 1 base and J by 8 bases, and 10 bases separated the two germline ends. CDR1 is SGHRS and CDR2 is YFSETQ in the germline V gene. The CDR3 loop reads CASSLSGDYSPLHF. In DNA, the CDR3 is TGCGCCAGCAGCTTGTCAGGGGACTATTCACCCCTCCACTTT.

CDR3 region: CASSLNGVNSPLHF. CDR3 in DNA: TGTGCCAGCAGCTTGAATGGGGTTAATTCACCCCTCCACTTT. The chain carries TRBV5-4 and TRBJ1-6; no definite D call. This CDR3 is 14 amino acids long. Germline lookup yields CDR1 SGHNT and CDR2 YYREEE (reference sequence). V gave up 1 base and J gave up 6 bases, with 8 bases separating them.

This clonotype was seen a few times. The CDR3 loop reads CASSYEVEQFF. The CDR3 bases are TGTGCCAGCAGTTATGAAGTTGAGCAGTTCTTC. The chain uses TRBV6-1 and TRBJ2-1; no reliable D call. The CDR3 loop spans 11 amino acids. In germline, CDR1 is MNHNS, CDR2 SASEGT. Trimming shortened V by 5 bases and J by 9 bases, and 8 bases separated the two germline ends.

This clonotype has just a few counts. This chain uses TRBV13 with TRBJ1-1; D unclear. This CDR3 has 16 amino acids. Trimming removed 5 bases from V and 2 bases from J, with 18 bases in between. Germline V gene data show CDR1 as PRHDT and CDR2 as FYEKMQ (reference sequence). This CDR3 is CASSEHLGGRNTEAFF. The CDR3 nucleotides are TGTGCCAGCAGCGAACACCTCGGAGGCCGCAACACTGAAGCTTTCTTT.

The chain joins TRBV28 to TRBJ2-1; the match to TRBD2 covers 7 bases. CDR1 is MDHEN, CDR2 SYDVKM, per germline. V was clipped by 6 bases and J by 6 bases; unmatched bases: 11. The CDR3 runs to 15 residues. CDR3 in amino acids: CASSLGGEGLNEQFF. For the CDR3, the DNA is TGTGCCAGCAGCCTGGGGGGGGAGGGCCTCAATGAGCAGTTCTTC.

Note on this clonotype: At one boundary the junction diverges from the germline segment, which might be a read error. The genes are TRBV7-7 and TRBJ2-5; maybe TRBD2 (5 bases). Germline V CDR1 and CDR2: SSHAT, FNYEAQ (reference sequence). This CDR3 region has 15 residues. CDR3 region: CASSLGRTSQETQYF. The CDR3, as DNA: TGTGCTAGCAGCTTAGGTCGGACTTCCCAAGAGACCCAGTACTTC.

This clonotype has only one observation. As DNA, the CDR3 is TGTGCCAGCAGCTTAGTCGCGGGGGGCGCGGACATTCAGTACTTC. Amino acid sequence: CASSLVAGGADIQYF. The chain joins TRBV7-2 to TRBJ2-4, with 8 nucleotides matching TRBD2. This CDR3 is 15 amino acids long. CDR1 and CDR2 from the germline V gene are SGHTA and FQGNSA. V dropped 1 base and J dropped 8; count of bases not matched to a gene: 7.